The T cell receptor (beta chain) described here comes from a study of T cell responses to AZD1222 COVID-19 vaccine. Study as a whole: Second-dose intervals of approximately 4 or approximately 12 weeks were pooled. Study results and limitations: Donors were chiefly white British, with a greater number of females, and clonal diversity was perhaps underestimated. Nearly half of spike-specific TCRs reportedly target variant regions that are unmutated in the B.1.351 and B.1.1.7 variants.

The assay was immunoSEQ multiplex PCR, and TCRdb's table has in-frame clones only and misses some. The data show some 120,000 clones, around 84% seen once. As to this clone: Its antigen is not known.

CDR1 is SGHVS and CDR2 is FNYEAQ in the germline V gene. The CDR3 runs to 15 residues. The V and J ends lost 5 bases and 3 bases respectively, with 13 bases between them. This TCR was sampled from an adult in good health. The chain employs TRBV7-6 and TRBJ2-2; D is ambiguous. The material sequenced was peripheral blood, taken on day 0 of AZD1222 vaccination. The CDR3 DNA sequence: TGTGCCAGCAGCCCAGTTGGTGGTGACACCGGGGAGCTGTTTTTT. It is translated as CASSPVGGDTGELFF.